This TCR beta chain appears in the sequencing data of a study of CD8 T cells in ankylosing spondylitis. Study-level points and caveats: According to the report, clones linked to the disease were significantly enriched in matched synovial fluid samples taken from ankylosing spondylitis patients. Ankylosing spondylitis blood appeared to carry a characteristic TCR beta motif of roughly eight highly homologous variants. Peripheral blood samples showed relatively rare disease-linked clones, and these clones were CD8+.

Each TCR beta library was made by quantitative 5'-RACE that incorporated molecular barcodes. TCRdb redid the calling of the 5' RACE reads with MiXCR, one entry per CDR3 protein. The data hold 110,000 to 150,000 distinct CDR3 sequences, with 7% to 10% observed a single time. Germline V gives CDR1 SGHTA, CDR2 FQGTGA. The CDR3 sequence is 16 residues long. Losses at the gene ends were 2 bases for V and 3 bases for J; bases not matched to a gene: 4. Ten or more counts support this clonotype. The antigen is not known. The source material was synovial fluid, either unsorted or a sorted T cell fraction (not recorded which). The V call is TRBV7-3, the J call TRBJ1-2; 12 nucleotides match TRBD1. The TCR was taken from a male donor with ankylosing spondylitis. The DNA for the CDR3 is TGTGCCAGCAGCTTAGGGGGGACAGGGGGCCACTATGGCTACACCTTC. It codes for CASSLGGTGGHYGYTF.